The 14 T cell receptor beta chains given below trace back to one sample, sequenced in a study of T cell repertoires and leukemia-associated antigens. In TCRdb, the 5' RACE reads were re-called with MiXCR into one record per CDR3 protein. Here the sample spans about 11,000 distinct CDR3 sequences, 42% being singletons. No antigen has been assigned to these receptors. The sample consisted of CD3+ T cells sorted from blood and cultured. Receptor source: a female donor in good health.

J is TRBJ1-1 and V is TRBV6-6, with unresolved D. The CDR3 has 11 amino acids. V gave up 7 bases and J gave up 5 bases, with 8 bases separating them. The germline gives CDR1 MNHNY, CDR2 SVGAGI (reference sequence). In DNA, the CDR3 is TGTGCCAGCACTTGGCAGACTGAAGCTTTCTTT. This codes for CASTWQTEAFF.

In its sample, this clonotype was seen a few times. This chain links TRBV20-1 with TRBJ2-3; D is uncertain. CDR1 and CDR2 from the germline V gene are DFQATT and SNEGSKA (reference sequence). The CDR3 is 14 residues long. Deletions cut 5 bases from V and 0 bases from J, with 12 bases between. The DNA of the CDR3 is TGCAGTGCTTCGCAGGCGCGGAGCACAGATACGCAGTATTTT. Translation: CSASQARSTDTQYF.

A note on this clonotype: The junction and the germline gene differ at one end; a read error may be behind it. The chain uses TRBV5-1 and TRBJ1-2, with 8 positions matching TRBD1. This CDR3 region has 14 residues. The germline CDR1 and CDR2 sequences are SGHRS and YFSETQ. Here the CDR3 reads CASSLTGVHYGYAF. CDR3 sequence (DNA): TGTGCCAGCAGCTTGACAGGGGTCCACTATGGCTACGCCTTC.

This clonotype has a count of ten or more. The CDR3 spells CASSSMGWNTGELFF. The CDR3, as DNA: TGTGCCAGCAGCTCGATGGGCTGGAACACCGGGGAGCTGTTTTTT. This chain joins TRBV7-2 and TRBJ2-2; D is unresolved. Trimming cost V 4 bases and J 1 base, with 10 bases left between them. The germline CDR1 and CDR2 sequences are SGHTA and FQGNSA. There are 15 residues in the CDR3.

The chain joins TRBV20-1 to TRBJ2-5; no firm D call. CDR1 DFQATT and CDR2 SNEGSKA come from the germline V gene (reference sequence). V lost 5 bases and J 0 bases, leaving 4 bases between the germline ends. The CDR3 is 11 residues long. The CDR3 nucleotides read TGCAGTGCTGAGTACCAAGAGACCCAGTACTTC. It codes for CSAEYQETQYF.

This clonotype appeared many times. The chain links TRBV9 to TRBJ1-1, with a possible D match to TRBD1 (6 bases). Germline assignment: CDR1 SGDLS and CDR2 YYNGEE. V lost 0 bases to trimming and J lost 10 bases, with 19 bases between them. This CDR3 has 15 amino acids. In nucleotides, the CDR3 is TGTGCCAGCAGCGTAGGCGGGGGGGGACACACGGGAGCTTTCTTT. Protein sequence: CASSVGGGGHTGAFF.

The chain employs TRBV5-6 and TRBJ2-1, with no clear D. The V gene lost 0 bases and the J gene lost 0 bases, with 7 bases spanning the gap. Germline assignment: CDR1 SGHDT and CDR2 YYEEEE. This CDR3 region has 15 residues. In DNA form, the CDR3 reads TGTGCCAGCAGCTTGGACAAGAGCTCCTACAATGAGCAGTTCTTC. Its translation: CASSLDKSSYNEQFF.

This chain connects TRBV29-1 to TRBJ2-1, with D possibly TRBD1 on 6 matching bases. Deletions cut 2 bases from V and 0 bases from J, with 11 bases between. The CDR3 has 15 residues. Germline V gene lookup returns CDR1 SQVTM and CDR2 ANQGSEA. CDR3 in DNA: TGCAGCGTTGAAATCCAGGGGATCTCCTACAATGAGCAGTTCTTC. Its translation is CSVEIQGISYNEQFF.

The CDR3 protein is CAWSLGERNNEQFF. The CDR3 region has the DNA TGTGCCTGGAGTTTGGGAGAGCGGAACAATGAGCAGTTCTTC. This chain uses TRBV30 with TRBJ2-1; maybe TRBD2 (5 bases). CDR1 is GTSNPN, CDR2 SVGIG, per germline (reference sequence). V gave up 2 bases and J gave up 5 bases, with 13 bases separating them. CDR3 length: 14 residues. Together with reference TRBV30 and TRBJ2-1, the CDR3 gives the full variable domain: SQTIHQWPATLVQPVGSPLSLECTVEGTSNPNLYWYRQAAGRGLQLLFYSVGIGQISSEVPQNLSASRPQDRQFILSSKKLLLSDSGFYLCAWSLGERNNEQFFGPGTRLTVL.

This clonotype has only a few counts. The chain links TRBV12-3 or TRBV12-4 to TRBJ2-7; D is perhaps TRBD1 (6 bases). CDR3 length: 15 residues. Trimming took off 2 bases at V and 7 bases at J, with 18 bases between the two ends. The DNA for the CDR3 is TGTGCCAGCAGTTTATTCGCAGGGGAAAGTGGGGAGCAGTACTTC. Translating gives CASSLFAGESGEQYF.

This clonotype qualifies as medium-sized (0.01 to 0.1%). The gene calls are TRBV24-1 and TRBJ2-7; 11 nucleotides line up with TRBD2. This CDR3 region has 15 residues. Trimming cost V 2 bases and J 6 bases; bases outside gene matches: 5. CDR1 is KGHDR and CDR2 is SFDVKD in the germline V gene. DNA of the CDR3: TGTGCCACCAGTGATTCGGGACTAGCGGTCCCCGAGCAGTACTTC. This translates into CATSDSGLAVPEQYF.

This clonotype is medium-sized (0.01 to 0.1%). The CDR3 coding sequence is TGCAGTGCTAGTAGGACTCAAGAGAATACGCAGTATTTT. It encodes CSASRTQENTQYF. The chain has TRBV20-1 and TRBJ2-3; D may be TRBD2 (5 bases). Germline V gene sequence: CDR1 DFQATT, CDR2 SNEGSKA (reference sequence). The CDR3 is 13 amino acids. V dropped 3 bases and J dropped 7 bases, with 14 bases sitting between them.

The chain links TRBV29-1 to TRBJ2-7; the D gene is possibly TRBD1 (6 bases). Trimming pared 7 bases from V and 0 bases from J, leaving 10 bases between. Germline V gene lookup returns CDR1 SQVTM and CDR2 ANQGSEA. The CDR3 is made up of 12 amino acids. The CDR3: CSGQESSYEQYF. The CDR3 region has the DNA TGCAGCGGACAGGAGAGCTCCTACGAGCAGTACTTC.

In its sample, this clonotype was seen many times. The chain has TRBV7-3 and TRBJ1-2; D possibly corresponds to TRBD1 (5 bases). The CDR3 runs to 13 residues. Trimming took off 4 bases at V and 8 bases at J, with 14 bases between the two ends. Germline V CDR1 and CDR2: SGHTA, FQGTGA. CDR3 sequence (DNA): TGTGCCAGCAGCTCCGAAACAGGAGACGGCTACACCTTC. Protein: CASSSETGDGYTF.